This T cell receptor beta chain was recorded in a study of blood T cell repertoires in COVID-19. As for the study in general: COVID-19 samples, acute and convalescent, were from the United States, Italy and Spain. T cells, B-cell-depleted T cells, or PBMCs supplied cDNA or gDNA.

In the original workflow: Estimates of nucleated cell counts were drawn from the amplification of reference gene primers. TCRdb's table, derived via immunoSEQ multiplex PCR, lists solely in-frame clones and lacks some. That table is the source of V, J and clone size, and D and trimming were worked out from the DNA. The repertoire holds roughly 180,000 clones, approximately 85% seen once, with 8% to 8.5% in the top ten. In germline, CDR1 is SGHAT, CDR2 FQNNGV. Trimming cost V 5 bases and J 8 bases, with 13 bases left between them. This CDR3 spans 14 amino acids. Patients from Seattle were sampled longitudinally, starting during active infection. This clone was seen repeatedly, ten times or more.

The sample was peripheral blood. The chain is built from TRBV11-2 and TRBJ1-6; no reliable D call. This sequence was found in a woman aged 55-69 years with COVID-19, enrolled during active disease. The CDR3 DNA reads TGTGCCAGCAGCCCCCGGGAACGTTATTCACCCCTCCACTTT. The encoded protein is CASSPRERYSPLHF.